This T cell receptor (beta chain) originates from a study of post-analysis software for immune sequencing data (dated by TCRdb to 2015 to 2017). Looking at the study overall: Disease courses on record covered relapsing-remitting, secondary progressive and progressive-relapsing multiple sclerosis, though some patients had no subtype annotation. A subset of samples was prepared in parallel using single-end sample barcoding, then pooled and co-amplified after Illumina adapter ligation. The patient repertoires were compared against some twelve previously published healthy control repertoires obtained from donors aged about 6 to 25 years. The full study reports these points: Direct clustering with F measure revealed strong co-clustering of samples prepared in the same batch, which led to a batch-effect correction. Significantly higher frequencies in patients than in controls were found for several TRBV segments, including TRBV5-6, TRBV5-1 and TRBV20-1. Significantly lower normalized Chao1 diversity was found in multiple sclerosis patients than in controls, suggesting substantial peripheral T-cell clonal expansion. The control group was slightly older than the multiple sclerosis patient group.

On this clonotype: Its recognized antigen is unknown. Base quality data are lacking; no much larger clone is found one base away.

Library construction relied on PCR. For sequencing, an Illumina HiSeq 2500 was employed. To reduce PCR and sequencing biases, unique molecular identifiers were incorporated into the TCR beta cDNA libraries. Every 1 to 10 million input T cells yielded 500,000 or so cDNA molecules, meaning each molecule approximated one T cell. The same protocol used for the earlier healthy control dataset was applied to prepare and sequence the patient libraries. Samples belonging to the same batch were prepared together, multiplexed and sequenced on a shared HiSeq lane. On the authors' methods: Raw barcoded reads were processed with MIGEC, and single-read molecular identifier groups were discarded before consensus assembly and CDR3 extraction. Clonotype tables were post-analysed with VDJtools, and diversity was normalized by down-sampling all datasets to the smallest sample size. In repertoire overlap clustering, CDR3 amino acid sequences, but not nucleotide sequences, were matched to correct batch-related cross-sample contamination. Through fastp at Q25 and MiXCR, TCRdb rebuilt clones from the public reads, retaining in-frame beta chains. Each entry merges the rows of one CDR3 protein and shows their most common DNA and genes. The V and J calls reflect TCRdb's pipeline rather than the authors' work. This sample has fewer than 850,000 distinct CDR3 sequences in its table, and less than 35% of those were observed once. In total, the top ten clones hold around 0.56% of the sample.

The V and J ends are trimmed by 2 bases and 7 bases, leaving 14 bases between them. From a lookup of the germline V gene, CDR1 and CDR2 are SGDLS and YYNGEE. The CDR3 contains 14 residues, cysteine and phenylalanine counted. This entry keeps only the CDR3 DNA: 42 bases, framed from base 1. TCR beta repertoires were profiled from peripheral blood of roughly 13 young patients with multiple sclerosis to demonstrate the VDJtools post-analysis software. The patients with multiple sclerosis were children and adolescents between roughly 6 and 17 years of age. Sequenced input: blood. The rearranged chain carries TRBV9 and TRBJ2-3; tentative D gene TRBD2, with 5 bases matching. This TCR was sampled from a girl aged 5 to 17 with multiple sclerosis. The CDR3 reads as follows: CASSVGVNSNTQYF. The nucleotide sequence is TGTGCCAGCAGCGTGGGAGTGAACTCCAATACGCAGTATTTT. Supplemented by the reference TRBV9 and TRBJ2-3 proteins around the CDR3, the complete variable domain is DSGVTQTPKHLITATGQRVTLRCSPRSGDLSVYWYQQSLDQGLQFLIQYYNGEERAKGNILERFSAQQFPDLHSELNLSSLELGDSALYFCASSVGVNSNTQYFGPGTRLTVL.